This TCR beta chain originates from a study of blood T cell repertoires in COVID-19. The overall study: Material from acute and convalescent COVID-19 was sourced from the United States, Italy and Spain. T cells, B-cell-depleted T cells, or PBMCs supplied cDNA or gDNA.

Methods used by the authors: Estimation of nucleated cell counts relied on the amplification of reference gene primers. Profiling relied on immunoSEQ multiplex PCR, and the TCRdb table lists in-frame clones only, not all of them. The DNA was the basis for D and trimming; V, J and clone size are from that table. The data show fewer than 500,000 clones, roughly four fifths seen once. The CDR3 loop spans 14 amino acids. The V gene end was trimmed by 6 bases and the J gene end by 6 bases; junction bases not matched to a gene: 8. Germline assignment: CDR1 MNHEY and CDR2 SVGAGI. Sequenced input: peripheral blood. The TCR originated in a human donor with acute or convalescent COVID-19. The donor label of this sample is uncertain. The J gene is TRBJ2-7, the V gene TRBV6-5; 10 nucleotides line up with TRBD2. The CDR3 protein is CASSSLAGRPEQYF. In DNA form, the CDR3 reads TGTGCCAGCAGCTCACTAGCGGGGCGACCCGAGCAGTACTTC.